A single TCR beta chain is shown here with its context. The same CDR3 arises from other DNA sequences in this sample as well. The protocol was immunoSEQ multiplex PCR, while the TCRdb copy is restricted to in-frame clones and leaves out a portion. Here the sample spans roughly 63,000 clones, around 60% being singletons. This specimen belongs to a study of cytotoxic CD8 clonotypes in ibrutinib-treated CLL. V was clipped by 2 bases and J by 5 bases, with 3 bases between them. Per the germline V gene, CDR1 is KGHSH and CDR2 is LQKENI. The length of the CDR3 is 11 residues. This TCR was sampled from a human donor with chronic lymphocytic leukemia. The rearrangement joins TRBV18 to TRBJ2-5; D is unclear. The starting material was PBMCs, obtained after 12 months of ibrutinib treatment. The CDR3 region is CASSPGETQYF. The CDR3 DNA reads TGTGCCAGCTCACCAGGGGAGACCCAGTACTTC.